This T cell receptor beta chain appears in the sequencing data of a study of blood T cell repertoires in COVID-19 (dated by TCRdb to the early 2020s). As for the study more broadly: The collaborator samples originated in the United States, Italy and Spain and spanned the acute and convalescent phases of COVID-19. Where available, HLA class I and class II types were taken from metadata supplied by the sample provider and were not determined by assay-based typing. The samples were drawn from the first 160 participants of the ongoing ImmuneRACE study and from 950 to 1,500 subjects provided by 6 global collaborators. The prospective study material was composed of cDNA or gDNA derived from T cells, B-cell-depleted T cells, or PBMCs. The dataset comprised deeply sampled blood TCRbeta repertoires from subjects exposed to, actively infected with, or recovered from COVID-19. A de-identified subject ID, COVID-19 status, age in years and sex were almost always included in the sample metadata. The repertoires were made available in a free public database intended to serve as a resource for research on the immune response to SARS-CoV-2. Overall study outcomes, separate from this receptor: Clinical and demographic metadata were provided uncurated, with the amount varying by source and participant.

The immunoSEQ Assay, a bias-controlled multiplex PCR, was used to amplify TCRbeta CDR3 regions from genomic DNA. Per the authors' processing: Within the assay, amplification of reference gene primers was used to estimate how many nucleated cells each sample contained. To quantify the absolute abundance of each unique TCRbeta CDR3 rearrangement, sequence reads were collapsed and filtered. For each sample, productive Simpson clonality was calculated as the square root of Simpson's diversity index across productive rearrangements. Not all clones reach the TCRdb copy of this immuneACCESS table, which keeps in-frame sequences only. Checked studies attribute under half of the gap to unresolved V genes and leave the rest unexplained. V and J calls and clone size are those listed in that table; D and trimming were worked out from the DNA. The sample contains roughly 250,000 clones, under 95% of them found a single time. Of the sample, roughly 2.1% falls within the top ten clones.

Comments on this clone: This clone's antigen is unknown. No base quality values were provided; no much bigger clone lies one nucleotide off.

Participants in the prospective study were enrolled through a virtual design, were aged roughly 18 to 100 years, and lived in roughly 26 United States geographic areas. In the prospective study, cohorts were assigned on the basis of participant-reported clinical history obtained from a screening survey and a study questionnaire. In the prospective study, whole blood, serum and a nasopharyngeal or oropharyngeal swab were collected from each participant by mobile phlebotomists. Additional blood draws and questionnaires over an approximately two-month period could optionally be provided by prospective study participants. Before DNA extraction, blood samples from the prospective study were shipped at room temperature or frozen. CDR1 SGHAT and CDR2 FQNNGV were looked up in the germline V gene. The CDR3, cysteine through phenylalanine, is 15 amino acids long. The DNA shown is the 45-base CDR3, in frame from base 1. The trim is 5 bases for V and 3 bases for J, with a gap of 15 bases between the germline ends.

Sequencing was done on a sample of PBMCs or T cells enriched from blood (not recorded which). The V and J segments used are TRBV11-2 and TRBJ2-3, with TRBD2 perhaps the D gene, on 6 matching bases. This clonotype originated in a woman in her 40s with acute COVID-19. In nucleotide form, the sequence is TGTGCCAGCAGCCGCGACGGGGGATGGACAGATACGCAGTATTTT. It translates to CASSRDGGWTDTQYF. Reference TRBV11-2 and TRBJ2-3 proteins supply the regions before and after the CDR3; the full variable domain is: EAGVAQSPRYKIIEKRQSVAFWCNPISGHATLYWYQQILGQGPKLLIQFQNNGVVDDSQLPKDRFSAERLKGVDSTLKIQPAKLEDSAVYLCASSRDGGWTDTQYFGPGTRLTVL.